The 17 T cell receptor beta chains below come from one sample, sequenced in a study of blood T cell repertoires in COVID-19. Here immunoSEQ multiplex PCR was the method, and the copy in TCRdb shows in-frame clones only, minus some. The sample lists about 130,000 clones, roughly 90% seen once, with more than 3.5% in the top ten. Input material: PBMCs or T cells enriched from blood (not recorded which). All receptors derive from a man aged 50-59 years who had recovered from COVID-19.

The rearrangement uses TRBV27 and TRBJ2-1; TRBD2 matches at 7 bases. Germline assignment: CDR1 MNHEY and CDR2 SMNVEV (reference sequence). J gave up 2 bases and V 5 bases, and 6 bases lay outside the gene matches. The CDR3 is 15 residues long. CDR3 loop: CASSPTSPTYNEQFF. As DNA, the CDR3 is TGTGCCAGCAGTCCGACTAGCCCTACCTACAATGAGCAGTTCTTC.

Notes on this clone: One junction end disagrees with the germline gene, perhaps due to a read error. V and J are TRBV4-3 and TRBJ1-2; D possibly corresponds to TRBD1 (5 bases). CDR3 size: 17 residues. Germline-derived CDR1 and CDR2 are LGHNA and YSLEER. CDR3 loop: CAGSQLGTALANYGYTF. The DNA for the CDR3 is TGCGCCGGCAGCCAGCTCGGGACTGCCTTAGCTAACTATGGCTACACCTTC.

This clone was counted between two and nine times. This chain links TRBV2 with TRBJ2-2; a possible D gene is TRBD2 (6 bases). CDR1 is SNHLY and CDR2 is FYNNEI in the germline V gene. The ends were cut back, 7 bases at V and 7 bases at J, with 13 bases in the middle. The CDR3 covers 13 residues. CDR3 in DNA: TGTGCCAGCAACGGAGGGTTGGTCGGGGAGCTGTTTTTT. It encodes CASNGGLVGELFF.

The chain carries TRBV19 and TRBJ1-2, with 7 bases matching TRBD1. The germline V gene encodes CDR1 LNHDA and CDR2 SQIVND (reference sequence). With V trimmed by 10 bases and J by 2 bases, 7 bases remained unmatched. This CDR3 contains 13 residues. The CDR3 region has the DNA TGTGCCACTTCTTCAGGGGGGAACTATGGCTACACCTTC. It codes for CATSSGGNYGYTF.

The chain uses TRBV6-2 or TRBV6-3 and TRBJ2-4, with TRBD1 matching over 11 bases. Trimming at V came to 5 bases and at J to 3 bases, leaving 12 bases not matched to a gene. The CDR3 consists of 18 residues. Germline values: CDR1 MNHEY, CDR2 SVGEGT. The CDR3 spells CASSTAILGTGGKNIQYF. CDR3 nucleotides: TGTGCCAGCAGTACAGCCATCTTGGGGACAGGGGGCAAAAACATTCAGTACTTC.

The CDR3 DNA reads as TGCGCCAGCAGCCCTCAGGGGGCGAGGGCAGATACGCAGTATTTT. It codes for CASSPQGARADTQYF. The chain is built from TRBV5-1 and TRBJ2-3; 8 bases line up with TRBD1. The CDR3 sequence is 15 residues long. CDR1 is SGHRS, CDR2 YFSETQ, per germline. Losses at the gene ends were 4 bases for V and 4 bases for J; bases not matched to a gene: 8. Variable domain in full (rest from reference TRBV5-1 and TRBJ2-3): KAGVTQTPRYLIKTRGQQVTLSCSPISGHRSVSWYQQTPGQGLQFLFEYFSETQRNKGNFPGRFSGRQFSNSRSEMNVSTLELGDSALYLCASSPQGARADTQYFGPGTRLTVL.

The chain couples TRBV28 to TRBJ2-3; 9 nucleotides match TRBD1. Germline V gene sequence: CDR1 MDHEN, CDR2 SYDVKM. The CDR3 has 15 residues. J lost 7 bases, V lost 1 base, and 6 bases had no gene match. The CDR3, as DNA: TGTGCCAGCAGTTTATATGGGACAGGGACTAATACGCAGTATTTT. Amino acid sequence: CASSLYGTGTNTQYF.

The CDR3 loop reads CASSQDSYEQFF. CDR3 coding DNA: TGTGCCAGCAGTCAAGACAGTTATGAGCAGTTCTTC. This chain links TRBV12-3 or TRBV12-4 with TRBJ2-1; D might be TRBD1 (5 bases). V was pared by 5 bases and J by 8 bases, with 10 bases between. The CDR3 extends over 12 amino acids.

The V call is TRBV5-4, the J call TRBJ2-1; 8 positions agree with TRBD2. Trimming removed 1 base from V and 4 bases from J; junction bases left unmatched: 4. Germline V gene lookup returns CDR1 SGHNT and CDR2 YYREEE (reference sequence). The CDR3 is made up of 15 amino acids. The CDR3 protein is CASSLTRGGYNEQFF. In nucleotides, the CDR3 is TGTGCCAGCAGCTTGACTCGCGGGGGGTACAATGAGCAGTTCTTC.

The rearrangement joins TRBV19 to TRBJ1-2; D may be TRBD1 (5 bases). Germline CDR1 and CDR2: LNHDA and SQIVND (reference sequence). Trimming shortened V by 3 bases and J by 5 bases, and 16 bases separated the two germline ends. The CDR3 length is 15 residues. CDR3 protein: CASSMPRQGVYGYTF. Written as DNA, the CDR3 is TGTGCCAGTAGTATGCCCCGGCAGGGTGTGTATGGCTACACCTTC.

The V call is TRBV7-8, the J call TRBJ1-2; 8 bases are shared with TRBD1. CDR1 SGHVS and CDR2 FQNEAQ come from the germline V gene. The CDR3 has 15 residues. Trimming at V came to 8 bases and at J to 7 bases, leaving 15 bases not matched to a gene. CDR3 sequence reads: CASLKAGQGGSGYTF. In nucleotides, the CDR3 is TGTGCCAGCTTGAAAGCCGGACAGGGCGGTAGTGGCTACACCTTC.

This clone showed up just once. The gene calls are TRBV28 and TRBJ1-1; D is perhaps TRBD1 (5 bases). Trimming stripped 5 bases from V and 3 bases from J, with 13 bases between. The CDR3 has 14 amino acids. Germline CDR1 is MDHEN and CDR2 is SYDVKM. The DNA of the CDR3 is TGTGCCAGCAGTCAGGGAGGGGCGTACACTGAAGCTTTCTTT. This codes for CASSQGGAYTEAFF.

The genes are TRBV5-6 and TRBJ1-1, with 7 bases matching TRBD1. This CDR3 spans 14 amino acids. Trimming took 2 bases from V and 3 from J; bases not matched to a gene: 4. Germline CDR1 and CDR2: SGHDT and YYEEEE. The CDR3 loop reads CASSFFDRDTEAFF. DNA for the CDR3: TGTGCCAGCAGCTTTTTCGACAGGGACACTGAAGCTTTCTTT.

The chain has TRBV7-9 and TRBJ2-6; D call uncertain. Between the trimmed V and J ends, which lost 5 bases and 0 bases, there was a span of 11 bases. The CDR3 totals 16 residues. The germline gives CDR1 SEHNR, CDR2 FQNEAQ (reference sequence). CDR3 DNA sequence: TGTGCCAGCAGCATAGGGCTTCTCTCTGGGGCCAACGTCCTGACTTTC. Amino acid sequence: CASSIGLLSGANVLTF. The full variable domain, rest sourced from reference TRBV7-9 and TRBJ2-6, is DTGVSQNPRHKITKRGQNVTFRCDPISEHNRLYWYRQTLGQGPEFLTYFQNEAQLEKSRLLSDRFSAERPKGSFSTLEIQRTEQGDSAMYLCASSIGLLSGANVLTFGAGSRLTVL.

The chain joins TRBV5-1 to TRBJ2-6; a weak D match, TRBD1 (6 bases). Germline V lookup: CDR1 SGHRS, CDR2 YFSETQ. This CDR3 has 14 amino acids. Trimming stripped 9 bases from V and 3 bases from J, with 13 bases between. This chain's CDR3 is CATKTGSGANVLTF. Here the CDR3 DNA reads TGCGCCACTAAAACAGGGAGTGGGGCCAACGTCCTGACTTTC. The variable domain in full, completed from reference TRBV5-1 and TRBJ2-6, reads KAGVTQTPRYLIKTRGQQVTLSCSPISGHRSVSWYQQTPGQGLQFLFEYFSETQRNKGNFPGRFSGRQFSNSRSEMNVSTLELGDSALYLCATKTGSGANVLTFGAGSRLTVL.

This clone turned up a few times. The J gene is TRBJ1-1, the V gene TRBV28; 9 nucleotides match TRBD1. The CDR3 runs 15 residues. CDR1 and CDR2 (germline): MDHEN, SYDVKM. With V trimmed by 8 bases and J by 6 bases, 13 bases remained unmatched. The CDR3 loop reads CASGTGQGRGPEAFF. The CDR3 coding sequence is TGTGCCAGCGGAACGGGACAGGGTAGGGGTCCTGAAGCTTTCTTT.

The V gene is TRBV19, the J gene TRBJ1-2; D unresolved. The CDR3 loop spans 15 amino acids. The V end was cut by 9 bases, the J end by 0 bases, with 17 bases between. Germline V gene lookup returns CDR1 LNHDA and CDR2 SQIVND (reference sequence). This CDR3 reads CASLIRGETNYGYTF. CDR3 in DNA: TGTGCCAGCCTTATTAGAGGTGAAACTAACTATGGCTACACCTTC. Full variable domain (outside the CDR3, taken from reference TRBV19 and TRBJ1-2): DGGITQSPKYLFRKEGQNVTLSCEQNLNHDAMYWYRQDPGQGLRLIYYSQIVNDFQKGDIAEGYSVSREKKESFPLTVTSAQKNPTAFYLCASLIRGETNYGYTFGSGTRLTVV.